This T cell receptor (beta chain) stems from a study of shared clonotypes between healthy human individuals. Turning to the study itself: Donors were two women and a few men aged 18 to 49. Each donor had three CD4 naive, three CD4 memory, two CD8 naive and one CD8 memory plate. Study-level results: A few donors showed sharing of around 5.3% of naive CD4 clonotypes.

About this clone: The antigen is undetermined.

Germline V gives CDR1 MNHNS, CDR2 SASEGT. V gave up 6 bases and J gave up 4 bases, with 13 bases separating them. CDR3 length equals 15 residues. The method was immunoSEQ multiplex PCR; TCRdb's version includes in-frame clones alone and lacks a portion of them. Of about 1.1 million clones in the sample, approximately 78% were seen once. Source material: memory CD4+ T cells from PBMCs. Documented subset: CD45RA-negative fraction. This TCR was sampled from a man aged 18-30 years in good health. Some clones in this sample may be carry-over from other donors' samples. The chain is built from TRBV6-1 and TRBJ2-6, with D perhaps being TRBD1 or TRBD2 (6 bases each). The CDR3 here is CASSPSGAGANVLTF. The CDR3 bases are TGTGCCAGCAGCCCATCGGGGGCAGGGGCCAACGTCCTGACTTTC.